This TCR beta chain was found in a study of CD8+ T cells in alopecia areata. The CDR3 has 15 amino acids. V shed 3 bases and J shed 0 bases, with 12 bases lying between them. Germline V CDR1 and CDR2: SGHRS, YFSETQ. A word on this clone: Its antigen is unknown.

Treatment here: oral pan-JAK inhibitor, 5-10 mg twice daily. Study-level results: Normal skin contains resident alphabeta T cells, and these are also sequenced in scalp samples. Clonality exceeded that of normal scalp in lesional scalp, most notably in alopecia totalis/universalis.

Extracted RNA was reverse transcribed into cDNA, the sequencing template. TCRdb's table, derived via immunoSEQ multiplex PCR, lists solely in-frame clones and lacks some. Altogether tens of thousands of clones are present, around three quarters being singletons, with the ten largest covering about 18%. The rearrangement links TRBV5-1 to TRBJ1-1; D is perhaps TRBD1 (5 bases). The sample in question was CD8+ T cells sorted from blood, obtained at approximately week 45, from a patient treated with tofacitinib. This clonotype was sampled from a human donor with alopecia areata. The DNA for the CDR3 is TGCGCCAGCAGCTCGAGTAGGGGCATGAACACTGAAGCTTTCTTT. Protein product: CASSSSRGMNTEAFF.